This note documents a single T cell receptor beta chain sequence. Antigen unknown. The CDR3 is 14 amino acids. V was clipped by 1 base and J by 6 bases, with 12 bases between them. This sample stems from a study of T cell repertoires in cytomegalovirus infection. Study-level background: CMV infection plus the matching HLA type was flagged by public TCR beta signatures.

From the reads, TCRdb called clonotypes with MiXCR, one entry per CDR3 protein. The table shows over 450,000 distinct CDR3 sequences, with around 11% occurring only once. Study observations and caveats: Individuals carrying CMV plus the relevant HLA were identified by cumulative frequency of public TCR beta families. CMV-specific TCR beta clonotypes restricted by HLA-C were the ones dominating the ex vivo response.

The rearrangement links TRBV12-3 or TRBV12-4 to TRBJ1-2; D remains ambiguous. Sequencing was carried out using PBMCs. The clonotype originates from a human donor in good health (CMV status not recorded). Some clones in this sample may be carry-over from other donors' samples. CDR3 DNA sequence: TGTGCCAGCAGTTTAGGCAGCCCATGGAATGGCTACACCTTC. It translates to CASSLGSPWNGYTF.